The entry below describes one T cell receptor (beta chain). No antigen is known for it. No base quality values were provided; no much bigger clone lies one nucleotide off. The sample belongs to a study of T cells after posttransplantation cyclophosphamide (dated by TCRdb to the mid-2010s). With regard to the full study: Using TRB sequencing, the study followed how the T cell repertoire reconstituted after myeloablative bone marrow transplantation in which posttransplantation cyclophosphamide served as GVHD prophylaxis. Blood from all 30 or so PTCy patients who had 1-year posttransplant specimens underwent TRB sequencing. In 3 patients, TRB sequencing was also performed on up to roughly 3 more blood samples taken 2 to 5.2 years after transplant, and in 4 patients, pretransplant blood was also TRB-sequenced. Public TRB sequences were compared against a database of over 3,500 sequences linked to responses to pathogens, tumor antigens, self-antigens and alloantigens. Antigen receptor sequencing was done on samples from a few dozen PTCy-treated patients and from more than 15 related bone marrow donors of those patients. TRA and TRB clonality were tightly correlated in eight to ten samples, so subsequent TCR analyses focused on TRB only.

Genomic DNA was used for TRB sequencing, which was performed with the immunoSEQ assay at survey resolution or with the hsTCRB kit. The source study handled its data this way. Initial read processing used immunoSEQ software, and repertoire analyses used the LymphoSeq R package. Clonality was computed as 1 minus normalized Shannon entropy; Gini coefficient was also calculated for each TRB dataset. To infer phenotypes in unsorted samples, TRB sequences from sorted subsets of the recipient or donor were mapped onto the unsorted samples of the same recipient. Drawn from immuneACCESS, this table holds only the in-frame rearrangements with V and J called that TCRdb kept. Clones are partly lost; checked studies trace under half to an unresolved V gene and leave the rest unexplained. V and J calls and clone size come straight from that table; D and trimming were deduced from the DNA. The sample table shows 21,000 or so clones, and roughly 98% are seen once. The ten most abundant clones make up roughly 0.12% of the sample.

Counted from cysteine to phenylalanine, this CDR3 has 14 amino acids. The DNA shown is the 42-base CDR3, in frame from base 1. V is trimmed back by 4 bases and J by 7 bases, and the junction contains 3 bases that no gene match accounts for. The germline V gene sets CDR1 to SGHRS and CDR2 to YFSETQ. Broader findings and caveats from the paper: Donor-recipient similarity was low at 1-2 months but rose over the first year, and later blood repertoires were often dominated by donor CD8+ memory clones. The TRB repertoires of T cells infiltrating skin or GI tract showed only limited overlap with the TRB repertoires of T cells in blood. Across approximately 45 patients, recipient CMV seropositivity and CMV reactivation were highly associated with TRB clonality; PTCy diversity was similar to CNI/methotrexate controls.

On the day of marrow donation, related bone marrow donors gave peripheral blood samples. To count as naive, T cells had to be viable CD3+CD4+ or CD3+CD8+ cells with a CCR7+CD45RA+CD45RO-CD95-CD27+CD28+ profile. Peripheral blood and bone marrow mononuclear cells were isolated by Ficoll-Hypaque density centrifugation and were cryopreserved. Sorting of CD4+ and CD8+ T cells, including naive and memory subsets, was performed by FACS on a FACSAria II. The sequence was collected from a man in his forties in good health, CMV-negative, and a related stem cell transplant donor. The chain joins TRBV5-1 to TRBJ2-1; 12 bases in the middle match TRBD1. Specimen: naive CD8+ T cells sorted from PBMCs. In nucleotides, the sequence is TGCGCCAGCAGCGTGGGACAGGGGGCGAATGAGCAGTTCTTC. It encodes CASSVGQGANEQFF.